The rows below give T cell receptor beta chains drawn from one sample of a study of cytomegalovirus exposure and HLA in healthy donors. Method: immunoSEQ multiplex PCR; TCRdb's copy keeps in-frame clones and lacks some. Altogether about 93,000 clones are present, approximately 81% being singletons, with the ten largest covering 3.3%. The sample was PBMCs. The receptors were gathered from a woman between 40 and 50 years old in good health and CMV-seronegative. Both conserved end residues are part of each CDR3.

v_call,j_call,cdr3_aa
TRBV6-1,TRBJ1-1,CASSARNRGALLNTEAFF
TRBV18,TRBJ2-5,CASSTGTGETQYF
TRBV30,TRBJ2-1,CAWNKDNLSGEQFF
TRBV13,TRBJ2-7,CASSWTQAGFEDYEQYF
TRBV15,TRBJ2-1,CATSRSESSYNEQFF
TRBV7-2,TRBJ2-3,CASSPGLAGGTDTQYF
TRBV9,TRBJ2-2,CASSVGLAGGWAGELFF
TRBV2,TRBJ1-5,CASSSTGLGQPQHF
TRBV4-1,TRBJ1-1,CASSLEAMTGNTEAFF
TRBV5-1,TRBJ2-7,CASSMDGAYEQYF
TRBV7-2,TRBJ2-1,CASSPLPGAEQFF
TRBV9,TRBJ2-7,CASSLEQGGLGYEQYF
TRBV6-5,TRBJ1-2,CASSTGFSGYTF
TRBV29-1,TRBJ2-1,CSVDIRNNEQFF
TRBV6-1,TRBJ1-2,CASTVDRAYGYTF
TRBV5-1,TRBJ2-5,CASSFGLAGVGETQYF
TRBV19,TRBJ2-1,CASNYVAGGSNEQFF
TRBV28,TRBJ1-5,CASSRTALNQPQHF
TRBV7-2,TRBJ2-2,CASRPGQSTGELFF
TRBV2,TRBJ2-1,CASSVSAGGPHNEQFF
TRBV2,TRBJ1-1,CASSFGQRTEAFF
TRBV7-8,TRBJ2-2,CASSPSQANTGELFF
TRBV19,TRBJ2-7,CASSIRGPGEQYF
TRBV27,TRBJ2-1,CASSLGLAGPNEQFF
TRBV29-1,TRBJ1-1,CSVRGGENTEAFF
TRBV7-2,TRBJ2-1,CASSLDGGLSYNEQFF
TRBV11-2,TRBJ2-7,CASSLAGGATEQYF
TRBV6-6,TRBJ2-1,CASGEGGRSYNEQFF
TRBV30,TRBJ1-1,CAWTRGRGGTEAFF
TRBV5-1,TRBJ2-1,CASSVGGTSGDNEQFF
TRBV6-6,TRBJ2-2,CASLATNTGELFF
TRBV7-8,TRBJ1-1,CASSLAILGTEAFF
TRBV27,TRBJ2-1,CASSWHRNEQFF
TRBV5-4,TRBJ2-5,CASSLSDRAETQYF
TRBV6-1,TRBJ1-4,CASSEAAGFEKLFF
TRBV6-6,TRBJ2-5,CASSYAEETQYF
TRBV6-1,TRBJ2-7,CASIPTVFAYEQYF
TRBV28,TRBJ2-4,CASSFVGGGARNIQYF
TRBV5-1,TRBJ1-2,CASAIESTLYRGYTF
TRBV14,TRBJ1-2,CASSQVWGTAVNYGYTF